One and the same sample provided the 3 T cell receptor beta chains below, sequenced in a study of Ad26.COV2.S vaccination and SARS-CoV-2 variants. Described treatment: over 15 received Ad26.COV2.S at low or high dose, single or two shots; roughly five received placebo; per-sample allocation not given. Sampling happened 63 days after the first vaccine or placebo injection. Clones were read by immunoSEQ multiplex PCR, and TCRdb kept only the in-frame ones, dropping some. The sample consists of under 550,000 clones, 90% of them appearing once. The sequences come from peripheral blood, collected in a trial of Ad26.COV2.S vaccine versus placebo. All receptors derive from a person between 18 and 65 years old who received the Ad26.COV2.S COVID-19 vaccine or a placebo.

This sequence joins TRBV5-1 and TRBJ2-7; D gene uncertain. The CDR3 has 14 residues. Germline V gives CDR1 SGHRS, CDR2 YFSETQ. Trimming removed 0 bases at V and 5 bases at J, with 12 bases between. The CDR3: CASSLGLSTHEQYF. DNA of the CDR3: TGCGCCAGCAGCTTGGGCCTGTCTACCCACGAGCAGTACTTC.

This clone showed up just once. J is TRBJ2-2 and V is TRBV24-1; D not resolved. Trimming cost V 6 bases and J 7 bases, with 14 bases left between them. The CDR3 is 14 residues long. In germline, CDR1 is KGHDR, CDR2 SFDVKD. Written as DNA, the CDR3 is TGTGCCACCAGTACGTCCGTTTGGGTCGGGGAGCTGTTTTTT. Amino acid sequence: CATSTSVWVGELFF.

The V and J genes are TRBV6-1 and TRBJ2-7; 8 positions agree with TRBD1. The germline CDR1 and CDR2 sequences are MNHNS and SASEGT. V was clipped by 2 bases and J by 3 bases; unmatched bases: 6. This CDR3 has 15 residues. The CDR3 bases are TGTGCCAGCAGTGAAATTTCAGGGGGCCTCTACGAGCAGTACTTC. This encodes CASSEISGGLYEQYF.